This T cell receptor (beta chain) came from a study of cytomegalovirus exposure and HLA in healthy donors. The assay was immunoSEQ multiplex PCR, and TCRdb's table has in-frame clones only and misses some. Among fewer than 85,000 clones, 95% to 96% were seen once, and the ten largest hold approximately 1.3%. This CDR3 is 16 amino acids long. Germline V CDR1 and CDR2: KGHSH, LQKENI. The V and J ends lost 3 bases and 5 bases respectively, with 17 bases between them. This TCR came from a woman younger than 30 in good health and CMV-seronegative. This rearrangement joins TRBV18 to TRBJ1-3; possible D gene TRBD1, 5 bases. The material sequenced was PBMCs. In nucleotides, the CDR3 is TGTGCCAGCTCACCTCTCGTCCCACAGGAGAGAAACACCATATATTTT. The encoded protein is CASSPLVPQERNTIYF.